This T cell receptor (beta chain) is from a study of STAT5B mutations in CD4+ large granular lymphocyte leukemia. V shed 2 bases and J 0 bases; nucleotides not matched to a gene: 14. The CDR3 extends over 20 amino acids. Germline loops: CDR1 SGHRS, CDR2 YFSETQ. Only in-frame clones appear in the TCRdb table, and some are missing; sequencing was by immunoSEQ multiplex PCR. The sample yields approximately 28,000 clones, roughly 89% seen once. The TCR was taken from a human donor in good health. Sequencing input: CD4+ T cells from blood buffy coats. The chain employs TRBV5-1 and TRBJ2-6; 7 bases are shared with TRBD1. CDR3 in amino acids: CASSFSLETGTSSGANVLTF. CDR3 sequence (DNA): TGCGCCAGCAGCTTCTCCCTCGAGACAGGGACCAGCTCTGGGGCCAACGTCCTGACTTTC.